This TCR beta chain was sequenced in a study of blood T cell repertoires in COVID-19. Study in general: Researchers got acute and convalescent COVID-19 samples from the United States, Italy and Spain. From T cells, B-cell-depleted T cells, or PBMCs came the material, which was cDNA or gDNA.

Germline CDR1 reads MNHEY; CDR2 reads SMNVEV (reference sequence). The CDR3 is 17 amino acids. V trimming: 2 bases; J trimming: 1 base; junction bases outside the gene matches: 7. Source study methods: It was from reference gene primer amplification that nucleated cell counts were estimated. Using immunoSEQ multiplex PCR, the repertoire was profiled, and TCRdb retains in-frame clones only, with some absent. V, J and clone size derive from that table, while D and trimming were established from the DNA sequence. The repertoire holds some 250,000 clones, around 81% seen once, with 4% to 5.5% in the top ten.

Input material: peripheral blood. The chain carries TRBV27 and TRBJ1-1; TRBD1 agrees at 10 bases. The clonotype originates from a man between 45 and 60 years old with active or convalescent COVID-19. The CDR3 spells CASSLLDRGLKNTEAFF. In DNA form, the CDR3 reads TGTGCCAGCAGTTTACTCGACAGGGGGCTGAAGAACACTGAAGCTTTCTTT.